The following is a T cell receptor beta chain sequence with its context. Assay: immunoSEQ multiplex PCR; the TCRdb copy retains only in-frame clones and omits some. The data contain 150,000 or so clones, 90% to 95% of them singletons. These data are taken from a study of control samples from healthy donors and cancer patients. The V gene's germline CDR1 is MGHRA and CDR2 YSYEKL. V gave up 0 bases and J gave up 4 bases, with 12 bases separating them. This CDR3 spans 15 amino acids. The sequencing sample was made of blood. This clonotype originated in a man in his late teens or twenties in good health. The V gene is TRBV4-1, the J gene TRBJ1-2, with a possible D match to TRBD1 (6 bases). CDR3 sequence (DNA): TGCGCCAGCAGCCAAGATGCAGGGGAGCCCTATGGCTACACCTTC. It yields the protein CASSQDAGEPYGYTF.